This T cell receptor beta chain emerged from a study of T cell responses to AZD1222 COVID-19 vaccine. TCRdb's table, derived via immunoSEQ multiplex PCR, lists solely in-frame clones and lacks some. This sample has about 120,000 clones, with approximately 86% found just once. Second-dose timings of about 4 or about 12 weeks were pooled. Study-level findings and limits: Close to half of spike-specific TCRs reportedly recognize unmutated variant regions. Donors were chiefly white British, with a greater number of females, and clonal diversity was perhaps underestimated.

A word on this clone: Its target is not known.

The germline CDR1 and CDR2 sequences are MDHEN and SYDVKM. The CDR3 extends over 15 amino acids. Trimming stripped 4 bases from V and 9 bases from J, with 19 bases between. The sequencing used peripheral blood, collected 28 days after the second AZD1222 dose. The V call is TRBV28, the J call TRBJ2-1, with D perhaps being TRBD1 or TRBD2 (5 bases each). The clonotype was recovered from an adult who received the AZD1222 COVID-19 vaccine. CDR3 DNA sequence: TGTGCCAGCAGTTCCTCCGGGACGGGGAAGGGTGAGCAGTTCTTC. Translated: CASSSSGTGKGEQFF. The full variable domain, completed using reference TRBV28 and TRBJ2-1, is DVKVTQSSRYLVKRTGEKVFLECVQDMDHENMFWYRQDPGLGLRLIYFSYDVKMKEKGDIPEGYSVSREKKERFSLILESASTNQTSMYLCASSSSGTGKGEQFFGPGTRLTVL.